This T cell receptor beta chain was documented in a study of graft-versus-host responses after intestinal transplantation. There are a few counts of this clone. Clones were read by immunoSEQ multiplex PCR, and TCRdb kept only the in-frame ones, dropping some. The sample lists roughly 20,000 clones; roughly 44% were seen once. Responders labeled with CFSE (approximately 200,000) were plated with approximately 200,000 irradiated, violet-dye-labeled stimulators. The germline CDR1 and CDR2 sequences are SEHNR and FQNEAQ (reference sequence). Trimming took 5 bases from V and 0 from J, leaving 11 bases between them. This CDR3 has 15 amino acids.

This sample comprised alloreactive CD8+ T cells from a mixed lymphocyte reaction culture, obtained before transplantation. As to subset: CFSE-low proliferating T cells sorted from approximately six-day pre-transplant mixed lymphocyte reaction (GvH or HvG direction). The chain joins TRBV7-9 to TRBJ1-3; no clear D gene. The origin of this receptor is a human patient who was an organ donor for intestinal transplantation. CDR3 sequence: CASSQEPVSGNTIYF. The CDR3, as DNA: TGTGCCAGCAGCCAAGAACCTGTCTCTGGAAACACCATATATTTT.